Listed below are T cell receptor beta chains from one sample, sequenced in a study of T cell changes during pregnancy in multiple sclerosis. The table came from immunoSEQ multiplex PCR; TCRdb's copy has only in-frame clones and leaves some out. The sample has tens of thousands of clones, about nine tenths seen once. The sample here was peripheral blood, taken in the first trimester of pregnancy. These receptors were taken from a female donor in good health, enrolled as a control in a pregnancy study. The CDR3 runs from the conserved cysteine through the conserved F or W. D genes are given only for firm matches. A clone size is listed for some rows: how often the clone was seen (once, few, many), or a class if it is expanded.

few,TRBJ2-6,TRBD1,TRBV7-8,CASSRDRAASGANVLTF,TGTGCCAGCAGCCGGGACAGGGCCGCCTCTGGGGCCAACGTCCTGACTTTC
NA,TRBJ2-5,TRBD2,TRBV30,CAWSSGLAGQETQYF,TGTGCCTGGAGTTCGGGACTAGCGGGGCAAGAGACCCAGTACTTC
once,TRBJ2-7,NA,TRBV29-1,CSVDAGTMYEQYF,TGCAGCGTTGACGCCGGGACAATGTACGAGCAGTACTTC
NA,TRBJ2-5,NA,TRBV7-7,CASSLVGGQETQYF,TGTGCTAGCAGCTTAGTCGGAGGGCAAGAGACCCAGTACTTC
NA,TRBJ2-3,TRBD2,TRBV5-6,CASSPGLAGVPASTDTQYF,TGTGCCAGCAGCCCCGGCCTAGCGGGAGTCCCAGCTAGCACAGATACGCAGTATTTT
NA,TRBJ1-2,TRBD1,TRBV5-4,CASSLDIGTEYGYTF,TGTGCCAGCAGCTTGGACATCGGGACAGAGTATGGCTACACCTTC
once,TRBJ2-1,NA,TRBV29-1,CSVPFGGFDEQFF,TGCAGCGTTCCCTTCGGGGGTTTCGATGAGCAGTTCTTC
NA,TRBJ2-5,NA,TRBV5-1,CASSLTSIRLQETQYF,TGCGCCAGCAGCTTGACCTCAATCAGGCTACAAGAGACCCAGTACTTC
once,TRBJ1-2,NA,TRBV6-5,CASSDTTNYGYTF,TGTGCCAGCAGCGACACCACTAACTATGGCTACACCTTC
NA,TRBJ1-2,NA,TRBV2,CASRAGLNLYGYTF,TGTGCCAGCAGGGCAGGTTTGAATCTCTATGGCTACACCTTC
NA,TRBJ2-1,NA,TRBV5-1,CASSPRGLSYNEQFF,TGCGCCAGCAGCCCGAGGGGACTCTCCTACAATGAGCAGTTCTTC
NA,TRBJ2-3,NA,TRBV6-6,CASKGSTTDTQYF,TGTGCCAGCAAGGGGTCCACGACAGATACGCAGTATTTT
NA,TRBJ1-2,NA,TRBV6-1,CASASREQANYGYTF,TGTGCCAGCGCCTCGAGGGAACAAGCTAACTATGGCTACACCTTC
NA,TRBJ1-1,TRBD1,TRBV13,CASSLTGAIMNTEAFF,TGTGCCAGCAGCTTGACAGGGGCCATTATGAACACTGAAGCTTTCTTT
NA,TRBJ1-5,TRBD1,TRBV7-7,CASSLDRGLGNQPQHF,TGTGCTAGCAGCTTAGATAGGGGGCTTGGCAATCAGCCCCAGCATTTT
NA,TRBJ1-1,NA,TRBV27,CASSLRVQNTEAFF,TGTGCCAGCAGTTTGAGGGTTCAGAACACTGAAGCTTTCTTT
once,TRBJ2-3,TRBD2,TRBV7-9,CASSPTSGFTDTQYF,TGTGCCAGCAGCCCCACTAGCGGCTTCACAGATACGCAGTATTTT
NA,TRBJ2-2,NA,TRBV4-1,CASSQGQNTGELFF,TGCGCCAGCAGCCAGGGACAGAACACCGGGGAGCTGTTTTTT
NA,TRBJ1-1,TRBD1,TRBV27,CASSLPGQGGPEAFF,TGTGCCAGCAGTCTACCGGGACAGGGGGGCCCTGAAGCTTTCTTT
NA,TRBJ2-7,NA,TRBV28,CASSFGGGLNSYEQYF,TGTGCCAGCAGTTTTGGTGGGGGCCTTAACTCCTACGAGCAGTACTTC
NA,TRBJ1-3,NA,TRBV30,CAWSVFTGASGNTIYF,TGTGCCTGGAGTGTGTTCACAGGAGCCTCTGGAAACACCATATATTTT
NA,TRBJ1-1,TRBD1,TRBV10-3,CAIRGTGNTEAFF,TGTGCCATCAGGGGGACAGGGAACACTGAAGCTTTCTTT
NA,TRBJ1-4,TRBD1,TRBV7-9,CASSRQGGNEKLFF,TGTGCCAGCAGCCGACAGGGGGGGAACGAAAAACTGTTTTTT
NA,TRBJ1-1,NA,TRBV6-4,CASSTQGSGTEAFF,TGTGCCAGCAGTACACAGGGAAGTGGGACTGAAGCTTTCTTT
few,TRBJ1-6,TRBD1,TRBV30,CAWSVGRLDRRNSPLHF,TGTGCCTGGAGTGTAGGTCGGCTGGACAGGAGGAATTCACCCCTCCACTTT
NA,TRBJ1-1,NA,TRBV30,CAWTALRNTEAFF,TGTGCCTGGACCGCGCTCCGGAACACTGAAGCTTTCTTT
NA,TRBJ1-2,TRBD1,TRBV25-1,CASSGPGTGGYGYTF,TGTGCCAGCAGTGGACCCGGGACAGGGGGGTATGGCTACACCTTC
NA,TRBJ2-7,NA,TRBV19,CASSWRNRPGEQYF,TGTGCCAGTAGTTGGAGAAATAGACCGGGCGAGCAGTACTTC
NA,TRBJ2-5,TRBD1,TRBV4-2,CASRAGTGHQETQYF,TGTGCCAGTCGGGCCGGGACAGGACACCAAGAGACCCAGTACTTC
NA,TRBJ2-1,TRBD2,TRBV7-3,CASSRLAGTYNEQFF,TGTGCCAGCAGCCGGCTAGCGGGAACCTACAATGAGCAGTTCTTC
NA,TRBJ2-5,NA,TRBV19,CASRFSTQETQYF,TGTGCCAGTAGATTTTCTACCCAAGAGACCCAGTACTTC
NA,TRBJ2-7,NA,TRBV28,CASSPTGTSYEQYF,TGTGCCAGCAGTCCGACAGGAACCTCCTACGAGCAGTACTTC
NA,TRBJ1-1,TRBD1,TRBV11-2,CASSQGDRNTEAFF,TGTGCCAGCAGCCAAGGGGACAGAAACACTGAAGCTTTCTTT
few,TRBJ2-2,NA,TRBV4-1,CASSQAGHPNTGELFF,TGCGCCAGCAGCCAAGCTGGGCACCCGAACACCGGGGAGCTGTTTTTT
NA,TRBJ1-1,NA,TRBV6-5,CASSLNRVSHTEAFF,TGTGCCAGCAGCCTTAACAGGGTTTCTCACACTGAAGCTTTCTTT
NA,TRBJ2-1,NA,TRBV9,CASNEDFYNEQFF,TGTGCCAGCAATGAGGACTTCTACAATGAGCAGTTCTTC
NA,TRBJ1-2,TRBD1,TRBV29-1,CSVDGQGDYGYTF,TGCAGCGTTGATGGACAGGGGGATTATGGCTACACCTTC